This T cell receptor beta chain is drawn from a study of blood T cell repertoires in COVID-19. V lost 5 bases to trimming and J lost 8 bases; unmatched junction nucleotides: 3. Germline CDR1 reads KGHSH; CDR2 reads LQKENI. The CDR3 has 13 amino acids. Sequencing used immunoSEQ multiplex PCR; TCRdb keeps in-frame clones, though not all of them. The sample gives around 100,000 clones, 70% to 90% of which show up once; approximately 2.6% is in the top ten. In this sample, this clone turned up a few times. The source of this sequence is a man aged 45-65 years with COVID-19, enrolled during active disease. The rearrangement uses TRBV18 and TRBJ1-1, with 12 bases matching TRBD1. Sequenced material: peripheral blood. This CDR3 reads CASSGDRGREAFF. DNA for the CDR3: TGTGCCAGCTCAGGGGACAGGGGGCGAGAAGCTTTCTTT.